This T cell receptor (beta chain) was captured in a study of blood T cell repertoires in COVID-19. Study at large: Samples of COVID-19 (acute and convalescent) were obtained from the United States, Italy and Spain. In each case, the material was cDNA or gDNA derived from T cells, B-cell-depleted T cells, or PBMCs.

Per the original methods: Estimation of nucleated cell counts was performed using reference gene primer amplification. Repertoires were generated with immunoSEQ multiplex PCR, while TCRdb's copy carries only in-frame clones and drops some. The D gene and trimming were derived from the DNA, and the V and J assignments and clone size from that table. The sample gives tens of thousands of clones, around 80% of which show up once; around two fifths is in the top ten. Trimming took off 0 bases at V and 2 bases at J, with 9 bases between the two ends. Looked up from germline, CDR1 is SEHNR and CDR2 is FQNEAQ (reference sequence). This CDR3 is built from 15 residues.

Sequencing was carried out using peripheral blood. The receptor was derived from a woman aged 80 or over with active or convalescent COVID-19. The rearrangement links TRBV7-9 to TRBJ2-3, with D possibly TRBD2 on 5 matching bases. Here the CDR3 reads CASSLASGNTDTQYF. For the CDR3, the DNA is TGTGCCAGCAGCTTAGCCTCCGGGAACACAGATACGCAGTATTTT.